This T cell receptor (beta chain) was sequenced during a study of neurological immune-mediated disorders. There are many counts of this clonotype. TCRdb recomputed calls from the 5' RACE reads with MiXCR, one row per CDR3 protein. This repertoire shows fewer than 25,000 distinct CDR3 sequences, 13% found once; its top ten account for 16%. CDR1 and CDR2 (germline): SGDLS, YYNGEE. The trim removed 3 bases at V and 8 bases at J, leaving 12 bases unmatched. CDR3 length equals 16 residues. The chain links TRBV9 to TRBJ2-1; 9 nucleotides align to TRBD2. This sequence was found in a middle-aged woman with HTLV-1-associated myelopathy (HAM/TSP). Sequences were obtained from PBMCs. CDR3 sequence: CASSATRGGAIYEQFF. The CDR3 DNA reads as TGTGCCAGCAGCGCCACGCGGGGGGGGGCTATATATGAGCAGTTCTTC.